A single sample is the source of the 13 T cell receptor beta chains below, sequenced in a study of blood T cell dynamics during melanoma immunotherapy. Clones were sequenced by immunoSEQ multiplex PCR, and TCRdb holds only the in-frame ones, with some missing. The repertoire consists of fewer than 18,000 clones, with over 75% occurring once and the leading ten covering about 4.2%. Time point here: pre-treatment baseline. The sequenced sample was blood, obtained from a patient treated with checkpoint blockade. The source is a human donor with melanoma.

The rearrangement joins TRBV10-3 to TRBJ2-5; 8 nucleotides match TRBD1. The trim removed 0 bases at V and 3 bases at J, leaving 6 bases unmatched. The germline V gene has CDR1 ENHRY and CDR2 SYGVKD. The length of the CDR3 is 16 residues. CDR3 nucleotides: TGTGCCATCAGTGAGTCAGTTAACAGGGGGAAAGAGACCCAGTACTTC. Its protein is CAISESVNRGKETQYF.

The chain uses TRBV19 and TRBJ1-1; possibly TRBD1 for D (6 bases). The germline gives CDR1 LNHDA, CDR2 SQIVND (reference sequence). The CDR3 runs to 14 residues. Trimming left V 6 bases short and J 4 bases short, with 15 bases between. In DNA, the CDR3 is TGTGCCAGTAGAGGACAGTTCCGCCTCACTGAAGCTTTCTTT. Protein sequence: CASRGQFRLTEAFF.

The chain recombines TRBV28 with TRBJ2-2; 10 bases map to TRBD1. Trimming removed 6 bases from V and 6 bases from J; junction bases left unmatched: 10. Per the germline V gene, CDR1 is MDHEN and CDR2 is SYDVKM. The CDR3 is 16 residues long. In DNA, the CDR3 is TGTGCCAGCAGGACACCGGGACAGGGGTTCGCCGGGGAGCTGTTTTTT. This codes for CASRTPGQGFAGELFF.

The chain carries TRBV28 and TRBJ2-5; D remains ambiguous. V lost 6 bases and J 5 bases, leaving 13 bases between the germline ends. This CDR3 is built from 13 residues. Germline V gene data show CDR1 as MDHEN and CDR2 as SYDVKM. The CDR3 sequence is CASSLVLEETQYF. In DNA form, the CDR3 reads TGTGCCAGCAGCCTCGTGTTGGAGGAGACCCAGTACTTC.

For the CDR3, the DNA is TGTGCCAGCAGCTTGCGGGGGGAGGGAAGTACCAATCAGCCCCAGCATTTT. Translation: CASSLRGEGSTNQPQHF. V and J are TRBV5-5 and TRBJ1-5; possible D gene TRBD1, 5 bases. Germline lookup yields CDR1 SGHKS and CDR2 YYEKEE (reference sequence). This CDR3 spans 17 amino acids. Trimming shortened V by 1 base and J by 3 bases, and 17 bases separated the two germline ends.

This clone was seen only once. This chain links TRBV4-2 with TRBJ1-1; D might be TRBD1 (5 bases). The CDR3 extends over 16 amino acids. V was shortened by 7 bases and J by 1 base, with 19 bases between the two germline ends. Germline lookup yields CDR1 LGHNA and CDR2 YNFKEQ. CDR3 loop: CASTKGRGQGNTEAFF. The CDR3 DNA follows: TGTGCCAGCACCAAAGGAAGAGGGCAGGGGAACACTGAAGCTTTCTTT.

This clone was observed once. The chain recombines TRBV21-1 with TRBJ1-6. TRBV21-1 is a pseudogene segment. CDR3 length equals 17 residues. CDR3 protein: CASSKARGISYNSPLHF. CDR3 coding DNA: TGTGCCAGCAGCAAAGCGCGGGGAATCTCCTATAATTCACCCCTCCACTTT.

This clone was observed once. DNA of the CDR3: TGTGCCAGCTCATTGACAGGGGCCCCAATGAATGAGCAGTTCTTC. Amino acids: CASSLTGAPMNEQFF. The V call is TRBV18, the J call TRBJ2-1; 8 nucleotides agree with TRBD1. After removal of 5 bases from V and 7 bases from J, the junction contained 10 bases not matched to a gene. Germline V gene data show CDR1 as KGHSH and CDR2 as LQKENI. The CDR3 extends over 15 amino acids.

This chain links TRBV10-2 with TRBJ2-1; 12 bases are a match to TRBD2. This CDR3 spans 15 amino acids. Looked up from germline, CDR1 is WSHSY and CDR2 is SAAADI. Unmatched junction bases numbered 7, after V lost 6 bases and J lost 7 bases. The CDR3 region is CASRELAGGGNEQFF. The CDR3 DNA sequence: TGCGCCAGCAGGGAACTAGCGGGGGGCGGTAATGAGCAGTTCTTC.

The chain is built from TRBV11-2 and TRBJ2-3, with 10 bases fitting TRBD1. J gave up 4 bases and V 4 bases, and 8 bases lay outside the gene matches. The germline CDR1 and CDR2 sequences are SGHAT and FQNNGV. The CDR3 is made up of 16 amino acids. CDR3 in DNA: TGTGCCAGCAGCTCCTTACCGGGACAGGGGCCAGATACGCAGTATTTT. Translation: CASSSLPGQGPDTQYF.

The rearrangement joins TRBV11-3 to TRBJ2-1; 9 nucleotides agree with TRBD1. The CDR3 consists of 15 residues. CDR1 and CDR2 (germline): SGHNT, YENEEA. The V segment lost 4 bases and the J segment 7 bases; nucleotides outside the gene matches: 8. The DNA for the CDR3 is TGTGCCAGCAGCTCGGACAGGGGAGGGTGGAATGAGCAGTTCTTC. This sequence encodes CASSSDRGGWNEQFF.

The chain combines TRBV9 with TRBJ2-2; D is unresolved. Trimming took off 0 bases at V and 6 bases at J, with 9 bases between the two ends. Per the germline V gene, CDR1 is SGDLS and CDR2 is YYNGEE. CDR3 length: 14 amino acids. For the CDR3, the DNA is TGTGCCAGCAGCGTAGTCAGTAAGCCCGGGGAGCTGTTTTTT. This codes for CASSVVSKPGELFF.

V is TRBV10-2 and J is TRBJ2-3; 7 positions agree with TRBD1. The CDR3 length is 14 residues. Germline CDR1 WSHSY, CDR2 SAAADI. With V trimmed by 5 bases and J by 6 bases, 8 bases remained unmatched. The DNA of the CDR3 is TGCGCCAGCAGTTCAAGGGGGCACGTCGATACGCAGTATTTT. Its translation is CASSSRGHVDTQYF.